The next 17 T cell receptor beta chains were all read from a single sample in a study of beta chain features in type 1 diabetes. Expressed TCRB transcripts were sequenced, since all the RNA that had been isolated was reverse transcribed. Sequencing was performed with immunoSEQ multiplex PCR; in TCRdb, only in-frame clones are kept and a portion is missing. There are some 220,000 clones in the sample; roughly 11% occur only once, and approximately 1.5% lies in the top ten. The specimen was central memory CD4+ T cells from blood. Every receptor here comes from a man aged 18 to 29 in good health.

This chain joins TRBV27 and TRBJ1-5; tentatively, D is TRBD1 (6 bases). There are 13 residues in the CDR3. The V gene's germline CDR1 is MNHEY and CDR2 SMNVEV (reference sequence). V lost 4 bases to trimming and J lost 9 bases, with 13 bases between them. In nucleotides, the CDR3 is TGTGCCAGCAGTTGGACAGCCGTGATGCCCCAGCATTTT. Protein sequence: CASSWTAVMPQHF.

CDR3: CASSQGSGVQETQYF. Here the CDR3 DNA reads TGCGCCAGCAGCCAAGGCTCCGGGGTTCAGGAGACCCAGTACTTC. The chain links TRBV4-1 to TRBJ2-5; perhaps TRBD2 as D (5 bases). CDR3 length: 15 amino acids. Germline-derived CDR1 and CDR2 are MGHRA and YSYEKL. V lost 1 base, J lost 5 bases, and 14 bases lay in between.

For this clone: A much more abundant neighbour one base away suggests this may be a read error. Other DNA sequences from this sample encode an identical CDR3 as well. Written as DNA, the CDR3 is TGCGCCAGCAGCGTAGACTGGGACCCAGCCAAAAACATTCAGTACTTC. Protein product: CASSVDWDPAKNIQYF. The rearrangement links TRBV9 to TRBJ2-4; D possibly uses TRBD1 or TRBD2 (5 bases each). Germline V gene sequence: CDR1 SGDLS, CDR2 YYNGEE. There are 16 residues in the CDR3.

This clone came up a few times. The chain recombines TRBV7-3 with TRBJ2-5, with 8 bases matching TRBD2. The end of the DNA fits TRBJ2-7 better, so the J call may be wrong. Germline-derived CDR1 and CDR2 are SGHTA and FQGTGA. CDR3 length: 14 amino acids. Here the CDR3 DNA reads TGTGCCAGCAGCTTGTCGGGAGGGCCGGGCGAGCAGTACTTC. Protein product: CASSLSGGPGEQYF.

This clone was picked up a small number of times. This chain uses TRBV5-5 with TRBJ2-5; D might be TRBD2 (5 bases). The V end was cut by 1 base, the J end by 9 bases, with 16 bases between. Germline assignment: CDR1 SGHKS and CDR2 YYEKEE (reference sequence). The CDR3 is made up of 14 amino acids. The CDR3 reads CASSLNGAERAQYF. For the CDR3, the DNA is TGTGCCAGCAGCTTGAACGGAGCGGAGAGGGCCCAGTACTTC.

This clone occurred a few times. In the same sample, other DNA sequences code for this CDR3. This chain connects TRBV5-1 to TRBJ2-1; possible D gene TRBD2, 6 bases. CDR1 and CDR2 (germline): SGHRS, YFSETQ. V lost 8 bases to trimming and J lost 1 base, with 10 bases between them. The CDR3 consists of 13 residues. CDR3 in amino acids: CASRDSSYNEQFF. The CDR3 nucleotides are TGCGCCAGTCGGGACTCGTCCTACAATGAGCAGTTCTTC.

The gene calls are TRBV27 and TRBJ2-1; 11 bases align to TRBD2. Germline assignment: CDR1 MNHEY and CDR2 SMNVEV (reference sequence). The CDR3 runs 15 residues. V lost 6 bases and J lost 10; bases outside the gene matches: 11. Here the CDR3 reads CASRNSGRAAGEQFF. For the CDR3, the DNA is TGTGCCAGCAGGAATAGCGGGAGGGCTGCGGGCGAGCAGTTCTTC.

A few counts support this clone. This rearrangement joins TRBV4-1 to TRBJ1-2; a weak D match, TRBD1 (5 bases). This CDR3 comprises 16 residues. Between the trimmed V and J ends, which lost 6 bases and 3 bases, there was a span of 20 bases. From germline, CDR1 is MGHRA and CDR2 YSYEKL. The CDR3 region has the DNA TGCGCCAGCAGTCCCGCCGAGGCCAGGGACTACTATGGCTACACCTTC. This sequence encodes CASSPAEARDYYGYTF.

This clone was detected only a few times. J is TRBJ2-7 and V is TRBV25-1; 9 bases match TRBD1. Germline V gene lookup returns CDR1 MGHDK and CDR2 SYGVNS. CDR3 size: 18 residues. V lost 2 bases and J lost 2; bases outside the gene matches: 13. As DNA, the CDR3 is TGTGCCAGCAGTGAAATAGGACAGGGGAGTTTGTGGACCTACGAGCAGTACTTC. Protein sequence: CASSEIGQGSLWTYEQYF.

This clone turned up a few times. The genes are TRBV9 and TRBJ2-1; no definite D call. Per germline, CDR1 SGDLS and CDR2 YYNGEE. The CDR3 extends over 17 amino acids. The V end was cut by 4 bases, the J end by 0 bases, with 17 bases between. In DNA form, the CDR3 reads TGTGCCAGCAGCTTCCGACCGAGCGCGAGCTCCTACAATGAGCAGTTCTTC. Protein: CASSFRPSASSYNEQFF.

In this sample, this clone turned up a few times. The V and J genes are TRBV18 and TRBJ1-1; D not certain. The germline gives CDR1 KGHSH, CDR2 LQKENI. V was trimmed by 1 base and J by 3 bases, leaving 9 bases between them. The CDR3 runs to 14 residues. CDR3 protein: CASSPLGVDTEAFF. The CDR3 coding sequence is TGTGCCAGCTCACCACTTGGGGTTGACACTGAAGCTTTCTTT.

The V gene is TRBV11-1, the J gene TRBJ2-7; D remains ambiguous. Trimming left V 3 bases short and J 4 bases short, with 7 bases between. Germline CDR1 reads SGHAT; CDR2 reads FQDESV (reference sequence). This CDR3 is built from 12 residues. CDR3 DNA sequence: TGTGCCAGCAGCTTGGGCCAGTACGAGCAGTACTTC. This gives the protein CASSLGQYEQYF.

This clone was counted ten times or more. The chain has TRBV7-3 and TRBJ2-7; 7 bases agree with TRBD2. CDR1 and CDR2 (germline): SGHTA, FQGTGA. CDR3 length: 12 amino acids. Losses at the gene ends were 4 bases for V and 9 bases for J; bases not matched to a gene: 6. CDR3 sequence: CASSSGEGVQYF. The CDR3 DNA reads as TGTGCCAGCAGCTCCGGGGAGGGAGTGCAGTACTTC.

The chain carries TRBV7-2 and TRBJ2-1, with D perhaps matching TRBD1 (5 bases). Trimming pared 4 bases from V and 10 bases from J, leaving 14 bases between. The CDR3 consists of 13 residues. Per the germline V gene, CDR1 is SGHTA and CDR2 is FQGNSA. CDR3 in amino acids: CASSSRGHHEQFF. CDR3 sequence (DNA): TGTGCCAGCAGCTCAAGGGGTCATCACGAGCAGTTCTTC.

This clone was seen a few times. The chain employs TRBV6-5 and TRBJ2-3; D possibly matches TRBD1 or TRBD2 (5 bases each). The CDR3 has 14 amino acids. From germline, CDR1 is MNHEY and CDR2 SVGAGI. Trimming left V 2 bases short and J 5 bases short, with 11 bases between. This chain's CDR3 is CASSYRAGRDTQYF. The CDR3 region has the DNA TGTGCCAGCAGTTACCGGGCAGGGAGAGATACGCAGTATTTT.

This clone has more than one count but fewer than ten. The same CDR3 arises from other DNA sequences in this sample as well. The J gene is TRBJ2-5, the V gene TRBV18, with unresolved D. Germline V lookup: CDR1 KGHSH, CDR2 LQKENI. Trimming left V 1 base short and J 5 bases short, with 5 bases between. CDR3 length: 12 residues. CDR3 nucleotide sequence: TGTGCCAGCTCACCACTTGGGGAGACCCAGTACTTC. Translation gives CASSPLGETQYF.

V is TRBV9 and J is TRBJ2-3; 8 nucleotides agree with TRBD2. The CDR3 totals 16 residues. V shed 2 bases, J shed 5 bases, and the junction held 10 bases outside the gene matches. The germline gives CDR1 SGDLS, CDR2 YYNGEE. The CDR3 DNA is TGTGCCAGCAGCGTTGGACTAGCAGGAGGGGTAGATACGCAGTATTTT. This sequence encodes CASSVGLAGGVDTQYF.